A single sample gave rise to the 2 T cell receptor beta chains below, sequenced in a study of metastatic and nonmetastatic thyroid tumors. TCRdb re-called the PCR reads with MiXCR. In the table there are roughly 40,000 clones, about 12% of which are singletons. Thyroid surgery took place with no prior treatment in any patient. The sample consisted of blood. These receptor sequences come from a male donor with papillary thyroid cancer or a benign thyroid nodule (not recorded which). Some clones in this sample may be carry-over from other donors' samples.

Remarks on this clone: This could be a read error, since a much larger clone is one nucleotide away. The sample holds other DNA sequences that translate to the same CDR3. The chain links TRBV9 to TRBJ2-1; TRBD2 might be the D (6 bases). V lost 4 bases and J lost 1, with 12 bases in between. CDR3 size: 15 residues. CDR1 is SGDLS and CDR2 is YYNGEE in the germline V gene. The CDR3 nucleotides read TGTGCCAGCAGCAGAAGCGGGTCTTCCTACAATGAGCAGTTCTTC. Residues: CASSRSGSSYNEQFF.

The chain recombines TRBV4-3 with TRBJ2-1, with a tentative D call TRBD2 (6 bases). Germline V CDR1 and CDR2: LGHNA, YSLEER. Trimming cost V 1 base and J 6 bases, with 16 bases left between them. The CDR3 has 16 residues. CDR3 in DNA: TGCGCCAGCAGCCAAGCCCTGGGACTGATGGGCAATGAGCAGTTCTTC. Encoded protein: CASSQALGLMGNEQFF.